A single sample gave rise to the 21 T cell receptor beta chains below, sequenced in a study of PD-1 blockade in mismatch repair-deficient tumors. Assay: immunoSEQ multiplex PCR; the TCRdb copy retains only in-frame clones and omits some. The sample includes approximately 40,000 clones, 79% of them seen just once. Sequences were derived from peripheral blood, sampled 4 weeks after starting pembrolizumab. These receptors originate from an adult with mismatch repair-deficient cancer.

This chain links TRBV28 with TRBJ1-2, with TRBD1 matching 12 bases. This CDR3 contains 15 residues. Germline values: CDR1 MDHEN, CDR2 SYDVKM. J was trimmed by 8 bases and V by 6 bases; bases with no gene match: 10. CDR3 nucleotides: TGTGCCAGCAGCCCCTCGGGACAGGGGGCCCCAGGCTACACCTTC. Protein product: CASSPSGQGAPGYTF.

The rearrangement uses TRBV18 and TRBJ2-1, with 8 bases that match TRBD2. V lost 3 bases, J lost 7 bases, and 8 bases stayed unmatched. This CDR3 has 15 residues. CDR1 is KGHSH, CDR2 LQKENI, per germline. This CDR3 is CASSPLSGRGNEQFF. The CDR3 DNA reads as TGTGCCAGCTCACCCCTCAGCGGGAGAGGTAATGAGCAGTTCTTC. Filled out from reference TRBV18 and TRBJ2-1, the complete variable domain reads NAGVMQNPRHLVRRRGQEARLRCSPMKGHSHVYWYRQLPEEGLKFMVYLQKENIIDESGMPKERFSAEFPKEGPSILRIQQVVRGDSAAYFCASSPLSGRGNEQFFGPGTRLTVL.

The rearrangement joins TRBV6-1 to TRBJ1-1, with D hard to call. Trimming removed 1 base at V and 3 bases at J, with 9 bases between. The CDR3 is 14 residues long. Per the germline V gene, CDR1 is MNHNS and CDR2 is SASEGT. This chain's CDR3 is CASSEVEGYTEAFF. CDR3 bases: TGTGCCAGCAGTGAAGTGGAGGGTTACACTGAAGCTTTCTTT.

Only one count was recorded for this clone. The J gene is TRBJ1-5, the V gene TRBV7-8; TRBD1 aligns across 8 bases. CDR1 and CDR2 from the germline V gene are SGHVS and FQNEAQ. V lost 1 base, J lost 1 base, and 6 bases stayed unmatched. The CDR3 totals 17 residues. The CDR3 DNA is TGTGCCAGCAGCTTAGGTGTACAGGGGGTAAGCAATCAGCCCCAGCATTTT. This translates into CASSLGVQGVSNQPQHF.

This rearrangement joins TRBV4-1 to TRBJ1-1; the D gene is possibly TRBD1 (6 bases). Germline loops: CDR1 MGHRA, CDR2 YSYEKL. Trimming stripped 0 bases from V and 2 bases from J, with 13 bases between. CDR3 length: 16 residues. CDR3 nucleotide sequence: TGCGCCAGCAGCCAAGATAAGTCGGACAGTAACACTGAAGCTTTCTTT. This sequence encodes CASSQDKSDSNTEAFF.

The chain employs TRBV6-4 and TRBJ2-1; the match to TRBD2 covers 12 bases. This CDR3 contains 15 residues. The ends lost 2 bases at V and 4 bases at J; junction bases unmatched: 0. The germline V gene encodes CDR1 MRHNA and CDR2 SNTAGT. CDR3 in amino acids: CASSDGTSGYNEQFF. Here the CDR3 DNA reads TGTGCCAGCAGTGACGGGACTAGCGGGTACAATGAGCAGTTCTTC.

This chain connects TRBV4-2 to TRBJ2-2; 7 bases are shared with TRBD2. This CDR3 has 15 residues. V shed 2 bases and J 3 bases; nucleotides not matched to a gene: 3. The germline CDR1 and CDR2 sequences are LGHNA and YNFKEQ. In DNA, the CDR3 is TGTGCCAGCAGCCAATTGGGACTACACACCGGGGAGCTGTTTTTT. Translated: CASSQLGLHTGELFF.

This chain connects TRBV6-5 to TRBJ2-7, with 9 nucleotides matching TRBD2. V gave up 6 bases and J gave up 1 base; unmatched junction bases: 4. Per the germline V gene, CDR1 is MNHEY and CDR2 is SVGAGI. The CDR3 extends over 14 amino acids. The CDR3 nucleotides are TGTGCCAGCAGAAGGACTAGCGTTTCCTACGAGCAGTACTTC. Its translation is CASRRTSVSYEQYF.

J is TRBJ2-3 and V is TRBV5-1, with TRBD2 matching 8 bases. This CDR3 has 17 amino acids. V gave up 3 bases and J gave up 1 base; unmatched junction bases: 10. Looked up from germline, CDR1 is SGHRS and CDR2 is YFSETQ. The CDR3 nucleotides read TGCGCCAGCAGCTGGAGCGCGCGAGCGGGGGGCACAGATACGCAGTATTTT. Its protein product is CASSWSARAGGTDTQYF.

CDR3 sequence: CASRPTWTEAFF. The CDR3 region has the DNA TGTGCCAGCAGACCAACTTGGACTGAAGCTTTCTTT. The chain recombines TRBV2 with TRBJ1-1, with no clear D. Germline assignment: CDR1 SNHLY and CDR2 FYNNEI. The V and J ends lost 6 bases and 5 bases respectively, with 10 bases between them. The CDR3 covers 12 residues.

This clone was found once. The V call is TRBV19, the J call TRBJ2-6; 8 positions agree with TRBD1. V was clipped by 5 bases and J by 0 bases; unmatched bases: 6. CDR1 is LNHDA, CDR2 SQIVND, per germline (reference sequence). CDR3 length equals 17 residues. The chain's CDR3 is CASSRGQGDSGANVLTF. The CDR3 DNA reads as TGTGCCAGTAGTCGAGGACAGGGAGACTCTGGGGCCAACGTCCTGACTTTC.

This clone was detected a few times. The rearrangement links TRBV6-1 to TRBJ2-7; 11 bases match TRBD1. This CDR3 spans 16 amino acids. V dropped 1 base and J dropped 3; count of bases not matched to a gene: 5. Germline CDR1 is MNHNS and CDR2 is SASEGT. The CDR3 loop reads CASSEDGGTGGYEQYF. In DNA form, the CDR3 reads TGTGCCAGCAGTGAAGACGGCGGGACAGGGGGCTACGAGCAGTACTTC.

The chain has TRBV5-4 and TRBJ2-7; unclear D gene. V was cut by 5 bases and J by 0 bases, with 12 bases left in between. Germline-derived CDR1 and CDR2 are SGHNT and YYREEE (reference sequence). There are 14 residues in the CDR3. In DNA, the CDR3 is TGTGCCAGCAGAATAGACCCGGGCTCCTACGAGCAGTACTTC. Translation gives CASRIDPGSYEQYF.

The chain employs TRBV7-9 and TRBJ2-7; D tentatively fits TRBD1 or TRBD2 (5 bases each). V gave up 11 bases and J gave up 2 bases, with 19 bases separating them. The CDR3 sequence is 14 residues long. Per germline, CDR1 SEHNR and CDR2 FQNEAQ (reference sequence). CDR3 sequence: CASLPGTDTYEQYF. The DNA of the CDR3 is TGTGCCTCACTGCCGGGGACGGATACCTACGAGCAGTACTTC. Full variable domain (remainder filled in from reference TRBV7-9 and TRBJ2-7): DTGVSQNPRHKITKRGQNVTFRCDPISEHNRLYWYRQTLGQGPEFLTYFQNEAQLEKSRLLSDRFSAERPKGSFSTLEIQRTEQGDSAMYLCASLPGTDTYEQYFGPGTRLTVT.

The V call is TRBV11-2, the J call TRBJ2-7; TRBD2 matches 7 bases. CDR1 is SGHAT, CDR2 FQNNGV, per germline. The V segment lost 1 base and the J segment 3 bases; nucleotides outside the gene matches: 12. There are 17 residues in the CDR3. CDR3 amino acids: CASSLVSGGRGIYEQYF. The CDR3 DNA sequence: TGTGCCAGCAGCTTAGTATCAGGCGGGAGAGGAATCTACGAGCAGTACTTC.

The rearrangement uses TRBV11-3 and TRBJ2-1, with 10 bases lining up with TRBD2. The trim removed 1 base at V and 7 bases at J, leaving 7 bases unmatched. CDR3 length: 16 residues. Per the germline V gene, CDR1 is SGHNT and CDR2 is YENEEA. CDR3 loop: CASSLASSGSRNEQFF. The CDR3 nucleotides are TGTGCCAGCAGCTTAGCCTCTAGCGGGAGTAGGAATGAGCAGTTCTTC.

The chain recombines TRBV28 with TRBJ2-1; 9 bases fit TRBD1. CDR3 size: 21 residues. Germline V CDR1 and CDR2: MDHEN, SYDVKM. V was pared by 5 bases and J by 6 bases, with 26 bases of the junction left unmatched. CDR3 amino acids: CASSPAGVGTRDRVRSNEQFF. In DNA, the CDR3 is TGTGCCAGCAGTCCCGCCGGGGTGGGTACCCGGGACAGGGTTCGAAGCAATGAGCAGTTCTTC.

DNA for the CDR3: TGTGCCAGCAGTGATCTAAGCGGAGGGGTGACCCAGTACTTC. Protein: CASSDLSGGVTQYF. The chain carries TRBV25-1 and TRBJ2-5, with D maybe TRBD2 (6 bases). From germline, CDR1 is MGHDK and CDR2 SYGVNS. V was shortened by 3 bases and J by 7 bases, with 15 bases between the two germline ends. This CDR3 contains 14 residues.

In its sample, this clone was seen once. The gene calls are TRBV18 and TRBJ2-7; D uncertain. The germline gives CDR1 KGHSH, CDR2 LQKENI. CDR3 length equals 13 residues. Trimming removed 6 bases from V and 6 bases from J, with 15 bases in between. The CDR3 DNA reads TGTGCCAGCTCCCCCTCCCGACGTAGCGAGCAGTACTTC. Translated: CASSPSRRSEQYF.

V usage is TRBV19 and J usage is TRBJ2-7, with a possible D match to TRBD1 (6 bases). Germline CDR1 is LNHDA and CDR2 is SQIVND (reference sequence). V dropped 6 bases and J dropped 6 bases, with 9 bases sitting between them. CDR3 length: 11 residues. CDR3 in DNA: TGTGCCAGTAGGCTAGGGGGCGAGCAGTACTTC. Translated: CASRLGGEQYF.

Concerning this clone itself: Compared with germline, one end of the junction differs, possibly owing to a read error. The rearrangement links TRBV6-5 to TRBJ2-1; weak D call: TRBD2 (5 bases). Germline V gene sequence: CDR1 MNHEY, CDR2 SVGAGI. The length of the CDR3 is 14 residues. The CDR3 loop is CVSSYFGIYNEQFF. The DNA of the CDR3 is TGTGTCAGCAGTTACTTCGGGATCTACAATGAGCAGTTCTTC.